The clone carrying this T cell receptor beta chain appeared once. What it recognizes is unknown. This sample is part of a study of T cell repertoires in cytomegalovirus infection. TCRdb redid the calling of the reads with MiXCR, one entry per CDR3 protein. Seen here are a few hundred thousand distinct CDR3 sequences, approximately 40% observed once, and the top ten hold more than 40%. The clonotype comes from a human donor in good health (CMV status not recorded). Some clones in this sample may be carry-over from other donors' samples. Source: cultured PBMCs, taken from culture after CMV antigen stimulation.

CDR3 sequence reads: CSAPGEDSYEQYF. CDR3 nucleotide sequence: TGCAGTGCGCCCGGGGAGGATTCCTACGAGCAGTACTTC. The rearrangement uses TRBV20-1 and TRBJ2-7, with D possibly being TRBD2 (6 bases). V lost 6 bases, J lost 1 base, and 13 bases lay in between. The CDR3 is 13 residues long. CDR1 is DFQATT and CDR2 is SNEGSKA in the germline V gene (reference sequence).